A single sample is the source of the 32 T cell receptor beta chains below, sequenced in a study of T cell responses to AZD1222 COVID-19 vaccine. Libraries were prepared by immunoSEQ multiplex PCR; TCRdb keeps only in-frame clonotypes and omits some of them. The sample holds 150,000 to 190,000 clones; approximately 90% are singletons and the top ten take over 1.5%. This sample comprised peripheral blood, obtained on day 0 of AZD1222 vaccination. These receptors originate from an adult in good health.

As DNA, the CDR3 is TGTGCCAGCAGCTTAGGGTCATTCAGTGAAAAACTGTTTTTT. This sequence encodes CASSLGSFSEKLFF. The chain couples TRBV7-9 to TRBJ1-4; no clear D gene. The germline V gene encodes CDR1 SEHNR and CDR2 FQNEAQ (reference sequence). V was cut by 1 base and J by 7 bases, with 10 bases left in between. This CDR3 is built from 14 residues.

This chain joins TRBV5-5 and TRBJ1-5; D remains unclear. V was cut by 2 bases and J by 3 bases, with 9 bases left in between. This CDR3 region has 14 residues. The germline V gene encodes CDR1 SGHKS and CDR2 YYEKEE (reference sequence). The CDR3 loop reads CASSLPDINQPQHF. CDR3 sequence (DNA): TGTGCCAGCAGCTTACCAGATATCAATCAGCCCCAGCATTTT.

The V call is TRBV6-5, the J call TRBJ2-7; D not certain. Trimming cost V 0 bases and J 4 bases, with 16 bases left between them. Germline V gene lookup returns CDR1 MNHEY and CDR2 SVGAGI. The CDR3 consists of 16 residues. The CDR3 region is CASSYSWGRAKYEQYF. The CDR3 DNA reads TGTGCCAGCAGTTACTCCTGGGGAAGAGCGAAGTACGAGCAGTACTTC.

J is TRBJ2-5 and V is TRBV27, with 7 bases identical to TRBD1. Germline assignment: CDR1 MNHEY and CDR2 SMNVEV (reference sequence). The CDR3 totals 16 residues. J gave up 2 bases and V 6 bases, and 12 bases lay outside the gene matches. In nucleotides, the CDR3 is TGTGCCAGCAGCCACGACAGGGTGGGACGACAAGAGACCCAGTACTTC. It encodes CASSHDRVGRQETQYF.

This clone was picked up one time. V gene TRBV2 combines with J gene TRBJ1-2; D might be TRBD1 (5 bases). The CDR3 is 9 residues long. V lost 7 bases to trimming and J lost 12 bases, with 9 bases between them. Germline V gives CDR1 SNHLY, CDR2 FYNNEI. CDR3 protein: CASTGGDTF. In DNA, the CDR3 is TGTGCCAGCACGGGGGGGGACACCTTC. Together with reference TRBV2 and TRBJ1-2, the CDR3 gives the full variable domain: EPEVTQTPSHQVTQMGQEVILRCVPISNHLYFYWYRQILGQKVEFLVSFYNNEISEKSEIFDDQFSVERPDGSNFTLKIRSTKLEDSAMYFCASTGGDTFGSGTRLTVV.

This clone showed up just once. The chain couples TRBV4-3 to TRBJ2-7; 8 bases fit TRBD2. CDR1 LGHNA and CDR2 YSLEER come from the germline V gene. V lost 1 base and J lost 6; bases outside the gene matches: 8. The CDR3 spans 15 residues. CDR3 protein: CASSQGAGLVGEQYF. The CDR3 DNA reads as TGCGCCAGCAGCCAAGGGGCGGGACTAGTCGGCGAGCAGTACTTC.

This chain uses TRBV25-1 with TRBJ2-3, with D tentatively TRBD1 or TRBD2 (6 bases each). This CDR3 contains 15 residues. Germline V gene data show CDR1 as MGHDK and CDR2 as SYGVNS. Trimming stripped 7 bases from V and 1 base from J, with 15 bases between. The CDR3 spells CASNPGGGGTDTQYF. CDR3 DNA sequence: TGTGCCAGCAATCCAGGAGGGGGAGGCACAGATACGCAGTATTTT.

This rearrangement joins TRBV18 to TRBJ1-1; D call uncertain. The germline V gene encodes CDR1 KGHSH and CDR2 LQKENI. The CDR3 is 14 amino acids. Trimming removed 5 bases from V and 5 bases from J, with 15 bases in between. The CDR3 protein is CASSLGSEWTEAFF. CDR3 in DNA: TGTGCCAGCTCATTGGGGTCGGAGTGGACTGAAGCTTTCTTT.

This chain links TRBV7-3 with TRBJ2-7; no firm D call. CDR3 length: 13 amino acids. The V and J ends lost 2 bases and 3 bases respectively, with 8 bases between them. Germline CDR1 is SGHTA and CDR2 is FQGTGA. The CDR3 DNA is TGTGCCAGCAGCTTATCCCAGGACTACGAGCAGTACTTC. This gives the protein CASSLSQDYEQYF.

This chain joins TRBV6-5 and TRBJ1-6, with D possibly matching TRBD1 (5 bases). The V end was cut by 6 bases, the J end by 9 bases, with 15 bases between. The CDR3 covers 14 residues. From germline, CDR1 is MNHEY and CDR2 SVGAGI. The CDR3, as DNA: TGTGCCAGCAGGGAGAGTTTGGGGGTTTCACCCCTCCACTTT. This codes for CASRESLGVSPLHF.

This sequence joins TRBV12-3 or TRBV12-4 and TRBJ2-2; D unclear. CDR3 size: 11 residues. V was clipped by 4 bases and J by 3 bases, with 0 bases between them. The DNA for the CDR3 is TGTGCCAGCAGTTACACCGGGGAGCTGTTTTTT. This gives the protein CASSYTGELFF.

The J gene is TRBJ2-3, the V gene TRBV27; D may be TRBD2 (6 bases). Per the germline V gene, CDR1 is MNHEY and CDR2 is SMNVEV (reference sequence). Between the trimmed V and J ends, which lost 3 bases and 2 bases, there was a span of 12 bases. This CDR3 contains 15 residues. In nucleotides, the CDR3 is TGTGCCAGCAGTTTCGGGGGACGGTACACAGATACGCAGTATTTT. Amino acid sequence: CASSFGGRYTDTQYF.

The chain links TRBV5-6 to TRBJ2-5; tentatively, D is TRBD1 (6 bases). The CDR3 totals 14 residues. CDR1 is SGHDT and CDR2 is YYEEEE in the germline V gene. V lost 2 bases and J lost 4, with 12 bases in between. CDR3 loop: CASSFQGMSETQYF. The CDR3 DNA reads TGTGCCAGCAGCTTCCAGGGGATGTCAGAGACCCAGTACTTC.

The V and J genes are TRBV28 and TRBJ2-7, with 8 nucleotides matching TRBD1. The J segment lost 6 bases and the V segment lost 7 bases, leaving 14 bases of the junction unmatched. Germline V gives CDR1 MDHEN, CDR2 SYDVKM. The CDR3 consists of 15 residues. The DNA for the CDR3 is TGTGCCAGCAATAATGTGGACAGGGTGAGGGGCGAGCAGTACTTC. Its translation: CASNNVDRVRGEQYF.

This sequence joins TRBV5-4 and TRBJ1-2, with a possible D match to TRBD1 (5 bases). This CDR3 region has 14 residues. V gave up 0 bases and J gave up 8 bases, with 14 bases separating them. Germline V CDR1 and CDR2: SGHNT, YYREEE (reference sequence). The CDR3 DNA follows: TGTGCCAGCAGCTTGGTTGGCAGGGCCCGCGGCTACACCTTC. Amino acids: CASSLVGRARGYTF.

The chain is built from TRBV3-1 (or the pseudogene TRBV3-2) and TRBJ2-7; a possible D gene is TRBD2 (6 bases). Germline assignment: CDR1 LGHDT and CDR2 YNNKEL (reference sequence). Trimming took 1 base from V and 7 from J, leaving 17 bases between them. There are 15 residues in the CDR3. The CDR3 region is CASSQGAGPATEQYF. For the CDR3, the DNA is TGTGCCAGCAGCCAAGGGGCGGGACCTGCTACGGAGCAGTACTTC.

The chain has TRBV28 and TRBJ1-2; weak D call: TRBD1 (6 bases). CDR1 MDHEN and CDR2 SYDVKM come from the germline V gene. The CDR3 contains 15 residues. Trimming took off 2 bases at V and 9 bases at J, with 19 bases between the two ends. CDR3 residues: CASSLKGTIWLRYTF. The CDR3 DNA is TGTGCCAGCAGTTTAAAGGGGACAATATGGCTTCGCTACACCTTC.

This chain links TRBV5-4 with TRBJ2-5, with TRBD2 identical over 11 bases. Germline CDR1 SGHNT, CDR2 YYREEE (reference sequence). V was pared by 3 bases and J by 6 bases, with 13 bases of the junction left unmatched. The CDR3 extends over 17 amino acids. The CDR3 reads CASSSTPTSGSGKTQYF. The CDR3 DNA reads as TGTGCCAGCAGCTCGACCCCCACTAGCGGGAGTGGGAAGACCCAGTACTTC. The full variable domain, with the rest looked up from reference TRBV5-4 and TRBJ2-5, is ETGVTQSPTHLIKTRGQQVTLRCSSQSGHNTVSWYQQALGQGPQFIFQYYREEENGRGNFPPRFSGLQFPNYSSELNVNALELDDSALYLCASSSTPTSGSGKTQYFGPGTRLLVL.

The chain combines TRBV6-5 with TRBJ2-1; TRBD2 is a possible D gene (7 bases). CDR3 size: 14 residues. Germline V gene lookup returns CDR1 MNHEY and CDR2 SVGAGI. Between the trimmed V and J ends, which lost 2 bases and 4 bases, there was a span of 9 bases. The CDR3 sequence: CASSYAGAYNEQFF. In nucleotides, the CDR3 is TGTGCCAGCAGTTACGCGGGGGCATACAATGAGCAGTTCTTC.

The V and J genes are TRBV24-1 and TRBJ2-2; 9 bases fit TRBD1. The CDR3 runs 16 residues. V shed 0 bases and J 5 bases; nucleotides not matched to a gene: 3. The germline V gene encodes CDR1 KGHDR and CDR2 SFDVKD. CDR3 loop: CATSDLHRGLTGELFF. CDR3 bases: TGTGCCACCAGTGATTTGCACAGGGGGCTAACCGGGGAGCTGTTTTTT.

CDR3 in amino acids: CSVEDPGDPQETQYF. The CDR3 DNA reads as TGCAGCGTTGAAGATCCAGGGGATCCACAAGAGACCCAGTACTTC. The rearrangement uses TRBV29-1 and TRBJ2-5; the D gene is possibly TRBD1 (6 bases). The length of the CDR3 is 15 residues. Trimming took 0 bases from V and 2 from J, leaving 13 bases between them. Germline CDR1 and CDR2: SQVTM and ANQGSEA.

The V gene is TRBV6-2 or TRBV6-3, the J gene TRBJ1-5; D unresolved. V lost 6 bases to trimming and J lost 0 bases, with 9 bases between them. Germline values: CDR1 MNHEY, CDR2 SVGEGT. The CDR3 loop spans 14 amino acids. CDR3 coding DNA: TGTGCCAGCAGCCACCCAGTTAGCAATCAGCCCCAGCATTTT. Its translation: CASSHPVSNQPQHF.

The chain has TRBV7-3 and TRBJ2-1, with TRBD2 matching 7 bases. The V gene's germline CDR1 is SGHTA and CDR2 FQGTGA. This CDR3 comprises 16 residues. Losses at the gene ends were 0 bases for V and 7 bases for J; bases not matched to a gene: 9. CDR3 bases: TGTGCCAGCAGCTTAACGGGCGGGAGTAGAATAAATGAGCAGTTCTTC. This translates into CASSLTGGSRINEQFF. Supplemented by reference TRBV7-3 and TRBJ2-1, the full variable domain reads GAGVSQTPSNKVTEKGKYVELRCDPISGHTALYWYRQSLGQGPEFLIYFQGTGAADDSGLPNDRFFAVRPEGSVSTLKIQRTERGDSAVYLCASSLTGGSRINEQFFGPGTRLTVL.

The chain is built from TRBV6-2 or TRBV6-3 and TRBJ2-3, with 9 bases matching TRBD2. Per germline, CDR1 MNHEY and CDR2 SVGEGT. V dropped 4 bases and J dropped 2; count of bases not matched to a gene: 4. This CDR3 region has 15 residues. The CDR3 nucleotides read TGTGCCAGCAGTTCGGCTAGCGGGACCACAGATACGCAGTATTTT. Residues: CASSSASGTTDTQYF.

This chain connects TRBV7-2 to TRBJ2-5; TRBD2 matches at 9 bases. The germline V gene encodes CDR1 SGHTA and CDR2 FQGNSA. The CDR3 sequence is 16 residues long. Trimming removed 2 bases from V and 4 bases from J; junction bases left unmatched: 8. In nucleotides, the CDR3 is TGTGCCAGCAGCTTAACTCCAGCGGGAGGTTCAGAGACCCAGTACTTC. Protein sequence: CASSLTPAGGSETQYF.

This clone was seen a few times. The V and J genes are TRBV30 and TRBJ1-4, with a tentative D call TRBD1 (5 bases). There are 13 residues in the CDR3. V was pared by 5 bases and J by 3 bases, with 10 bases between. Germline CDR1 reads GTSNPN; CDR2 reads SVGIG (reference sequence). Written as DNA, the CDR3 is TGTGCCTGGGCGAGACAGTCTAATGAAAAACTGTTTTTT. Amino acids: CAWARQSNEKLFF.

This sequence joins TRBV6-5 and TRBJ2-3; 8 nucleotides align to TRBD2. The length of the CDR3 is 16 residues. Germline CDR1 reads MNHEY; CDR2 reads SVGAGI. V dropped 0 bases and J dropped 3; count of bases not matched to a gene: 5. The CDR3 region has the DNA TGTGCCAGCAGTTACTCCAGCGGGAGTAGAACAGATACGCAGTATTTT. Translating it yields CASSYSSGSRTDTQYF.

The V and J genes are TRBV28 and TRBJ1-3, with D possibly TRBD1 on 6 matching bases. Per germline, CDR1 MDHEN and CDR2 SYDVKM. The germline V and J ends were trimmed by 5 bases and 3 bases, with 17 bases remaining between them. The CDR3 contains 16 residues. CDR3 region: CASSRGVGPFGNTIYF. The CDR3 nucleotides are TGTGCCAGCAGTAGGGGGGTTGGTCCCTTTGGAAACACCATATATTTT.

The chain recombines TRBV4-1 with TRBJ2-3; the D is unclear. The CDR3 spans 16 residues. Trimming removed 2 bases at V and 0 bases at J, with 12 bases between. Germline V gives CDR1 MGHRA, CDR2 YSYEKL. Here the CDR3 DNA reads TGCGCCAGCAGCCAAAAGGGATTATCTAGCACAGATACGCAGTATTTT. Translated: CASSQKGLSSTDTQYF.

V gene TRBV25-1 combines with J gene TRBJ1-1; D ambiguous. The CDR3 length is 14 residues. V was trimmed by 1 base and J by 4 bases, leaving 10 bases between them. The germline gives CDR1 MGHDK, CDR2 SYGVNS. CDR3 protein: CASSELGAGTEAFF. As DNA, the CDR3 is TGTGCCAGCAGTGAATTGGGTGCCGGCACTGAAGCTTTCTTT.

The chain recombines TRBV5-1 with TRBJ2-3, with 8 bases aligning to TRBD1. The CDR3 spans 16 residues. Germline loops: CDR1 SGHRS, CDR2 YFSETQ. With V trimmed by 0 bases and J by 1 base, 4 bases remained unmatched. The CDR3: CASSLEGGQGTDTQYF. CDR3 coding DNA: TGCGCCAGCAGCTTGGAGGGGGGACAGGGCACAGATACGCAGTATTTT.

The chain uses TRBV21-1 and TRBJ2-1. TRBV21-1 is a pseudogene locus. The CDR3 is made up of 19 amino acids. In DNA, the CDR3 is TGTGCCAGCAGAGATTTTGGGGACCCGGTAGGTCAAAGACTTAATGAGCAGTTCTTC. Translation gives CASRDFGDPVGQRLNEQFF.